This TCR beta chain was obtained from a study of chemoradiotherapy in HPV16-positive cancers. About the research overall: Candidate HPV-specific T-cell clones and common TCR motifs came from functional assays in two HPV16-positive patients.

TCRdb's copy holds only in-frame clones and misses some; the assay was immunoSEQ multiplex PCR. The table includes thousands of clones, roughly 78% detected once. Over chemoradiotherapy, repertoires were sampled more than once. Study-level results: Candidate HPV-specific clones and E7-related TCR motifs grew in tumor during treatment. HPV-responsive T-cell expansion during chemoradiotherapy was linked to improved recurrence-free survival in HPV16-positive patients.

With respect to this clone: Its matching antigen is unknown.

This sample comprised tumor tissue, obtained from a patient who underwent chemoradiotherapy. The clonotype originates from a human donor with HPV-associated anogenital cancer.

The DNA for the CDR3 is TGCGCCAGCAGGGGGGGACTAGCGGGAGACAGCGCGGGGGATACGCAGTATTTT. This sequence encodes CASRGGLAGDSAGDTQYF. The V call is TRBV10-2, the J call TRBJ2-3, with 14 bases fitting TRBD2. CDR3 length: 18 residues. With V trimmed by 6 bases and J by 6 bases, 14 bases remained unmatched. Germline CDR1 WSHSY, CDR2 SAAADI.